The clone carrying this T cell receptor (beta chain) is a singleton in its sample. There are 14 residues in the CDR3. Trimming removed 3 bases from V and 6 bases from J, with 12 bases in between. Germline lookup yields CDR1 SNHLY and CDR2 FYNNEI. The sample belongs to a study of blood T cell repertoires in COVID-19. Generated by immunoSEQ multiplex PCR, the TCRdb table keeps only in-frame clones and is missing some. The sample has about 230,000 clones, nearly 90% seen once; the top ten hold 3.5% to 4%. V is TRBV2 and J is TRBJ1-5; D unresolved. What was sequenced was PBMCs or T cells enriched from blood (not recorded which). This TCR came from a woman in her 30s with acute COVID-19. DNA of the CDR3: TGTGCCAGCAGTGATAGCGGGCCGCCTCAGCCCCAGCATTTT. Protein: CASSDSGPPQPQHF.